This entry lists 28 T cell receptor beta chains sequenced from one sample in a study of T cell changes during pregnancy in multiple sclerosis. Profiling relied on immunoSEQ multiplex PCR, and the TCRdb table lists in-frame clones only, not all of them. Among tens of thousands of clones, about 92% were seen once, and the ten largest hold around 3.7%. The sequenced sample was CD8+ T cells from peripheral blood mononuclear cells, obtained in the second trimester of pregnancy. The source of these receptors is a female donor with multiple sclerosis, enrolled in a pregnancy study.

V and J are TRBV7-9 and TRBJ2-3; D is possibly TRBD2 (5 bases). The germline CDR1 and CDR2 sequences are SEHNR and FQNEAQ (reference sequence). With 3 bases removed from V and 4 bases from J, the gap between germline ends came to 17 bases. CDR3 length: 16 residues. The CDR3: CASSLLGIGSADTQYF. CDR3 nucleotides: TGTGCCAGCAGCTTGTTAGGCATTGGGAGCGCAGATACGCAGTATTTT.

The chain joins TRBV27 to TRBJ1-4; no reliable D call. Germline-derived CDR1 and CDR2 are MNHEY and SMNVEV (reference sequence). The CDR3 is 14 amino acids. Trimming shortened V by 4 bases and J by 1 base, and 7 bases separated the two germline ends. CDR3 nucleotides: TGTGCCAGCAGTTCCTCTAGAACTAATGAAAAACTGTTTTTT. Translation gives CASSSSRTNEKLFF. The full variable domain, in which reference TRBV27 and TRBJ1-4 provide the parts outside the CDR3, is EAQVTQNPRYLITVTGKKLTVTCSQNMNHEYMSWYRQDPGLGLRQIYYSMNVEVTDKGDVPEGYKVSRKEKRNFPLILESPSPNQTSLYFCASSSSRTNEKLFFGSGTQLSVL.

This chain connects TRBV2 to TRBJ2-1; the D gene is possibly TRBD2 (6 bases). Trimming left V 7 bases short and J 0 bases short, with 13 bases between. The germline V gene has CDR1 SNHLY and CDR2 FYNNEI. There are 15 residues in the CDR3. The CDR3 protein is CASNAGPGSYNEQFF. CDR3 coding DNA: TGTGCCAGCAACGCGGGGCCTGGCTCCTACAATGAGCAGTTCTTC. Looking up the rest from reference TRBV2 and TRBJ2-1 gives the full variable domain: EPEVTQTPSHQVTQMGQEVILRCVPISNHLYFYWYRQILGQKVEFLVSFYNNEISEKSEIFDDQFSVERPDGSNFTLKIRSTKLEDSAMYFCASNAGPGSYNEQFFGPGTRLTVL.

This CDR3 is CASIDLAGLTDTQYF. The CDR3 DNA reads TGTGCCAGCATCGACCTAGCGGGGCTCACAGATACGCAGTATTTT. This chain connects TRBV6-1 to TRBJ2-3, with 9 bases fitting TRBD2. The V gene's germline CDR1 is MNHNS and CDR2 SASEGT. The CDR3 has 15 amino acids. With V trimmed by 7 bases and J by 2 bases, 7 bases remained unmatched.

The chain combines TRBV27 with TRBJ2-7; D is perhaps TRBD1 (6 bases). Germline CDR1 is MNHEY and CDR2 is SMNVEV (reference sequence). The V end lost 5 bases, the J end lost 4 bases, and 18 bases lay between the germline ends. There are 15 residues in the CDR3. The CDR3: CASSLDATQGYEQYF. DNA for the CDR3: TGTGCCAGCAGTCTCGACGCAACACAGGGTTACGAGCAGTACTTC.

V gene TRBV4-1 combines with J gene TRBJ1-3; D unresolved. CDR1 and CDR2 (germline): MGHRA, YSYEKL. This CDR3 spans 15 amino acids. The V end lost 0 bases, the J end lost 0 bases, and 6 bases lay between the germline ends. The CDR3 loop is CASSQDISSGNTIYF. In DNA, the CDR3 is TGCGCCAGCAGCCAAGACATTAGCTCTGGAAACACCATATATTTT.

This rearrangement joins TRBV28 to TRBJ1-4; no reliable D call. CDR1 is MDHEN, CDR2 SYDVKM, per germline. V was pared by 3 bases and J by 0 bases, with 5 bases between. This CDR3 contains 14 residues. CDR3 sequence (DNA): TGTGCCAGCAGTTTCCTCTCAACTAATGAAAAACTGTTTTTT. Translation gives CASSFLSTNEKLFF. Complete variable domain (other parts from reference TRBV28 and TRBJ1-4): DVKVTQSSRYLVKRTGEKVFLECVQDMDHENMFWYRQDPGLGLRLIYFSYDVKMKEKGDIPEGYSVSREKKERFSLILESASTNQTSMYLCASSFLSTNEKLFFGSGTQLSVL.

The chain joins TRBV29-1 to TRBJ2-1; tentative D call: TRBD1 (6 bases). Between the trimmed V and J ends, which lost 6 bases and 12 bases, there was a span of 18 bases. This CDR3 comprises 12 residues. Germline assignment: CDR1 SQVTM and CDR2 ANQGSEA. The CDR3 coding sequence is TGCAGCGTCGAGGGGGTTAATACAGGGCAGTTCTTC. Encoded protein: CSVEGVNTGQFF.

This sequence joins TRBV28 and TRBJ2-7; TRBD1 aligns across 7 bases. Germline values: CDR1 MDHEN, CDR2 SYDVKM. The length of the CDR3 is 14 residues. Trimming took 2 bases from V and 11 from J; bases not matched to a gene: 12. The CDR3 sequence is CASSLNRGGDFEYF. DNA of the CDR3: TGTGCCAGCAGTTTAAACAGGGGTGGGGATTTTGAGTACTTC.

The gene calls are TRBV4-1 and TRBJ2-3, with D possibly matching TRBD2 (6 bases). CDR1 is MGHRA and CDR2 is YSYEKL in the germline V gene. V lost 5 bases to trimming and J lost 0 bases, with 18 bases between them. This CDR3 contains 17 residues. The CDR3 region has the DNA TGCGCCAGCAGCTGGGGCGGGGACCAGACGAGCACAGATACGCAGTATTTT. It is translated as CASSWGGDQTSTDTQYF.

V and J are TRBV4-1 and TRBJ1-5, with 7 bases that match TRBD1. In germline, CDR1 is MGHRA, CDR2 YSYEKL. V was pared by 1 base and J by 3 bases, with 12 bases of the junction left unmatched. The CDR3 covers 18 residues. In nucleotides, the CDR3 is TGCGCCAGCAGCCAAGTTGGGGGCAGGGGGAAGGCCAATCAGCCCCAGCATTTT. This encodes CASSQVGGRGKANQPQHF.

J is TRBJ2-7 and V is TRBV25-1, with TRBD1 matching 7 bases. From germline, CDR1 is MGHDK and CDR2 SYGVNS. The CDR3 contains 16 residues. Unmatched junction bases numbered 18, after V lost 8 bases and J lost 5 bases. CDR3 nucleotide sequence: TGTGCCAGCCGAACCAGCCGGAGACAGGGTAGGGACGAGCAGTACTTC. It codes for CASRTSRRQGRDEQYF.

This chain uses TRBV11-2 with TRBJ2-2, with D tentatively TRBD2 (6 bases). The germline V gene encodes CDR1 SGHAT and CDR2 FQNNGV. Between the trimmed V and J ends, which lost 5 bases and 6 bases, there was a span of 10 bases. This CDR3 is built from 13 residues. The CDR3 protein is CASSHGEAGELFF. CDR3 in DNA: TGTGCCAGCAGCCACGGGGAGGCCGGGGAGCTGTTTTTT.

V is TRBV7-7 and J is TRBJ2-1, with TRBD2 as a possible D gene (6 bases). Germline-derived CDR1 and CDR2 are SSHAT and FNYEAQ (reference sequence). V dropped 2 bases and J dropped 0 bases, with 11 bases sitting between them. This CDR3 contains 16 residues. CDR3 bases: TGTGCCAGCAGCTTAAGACTAGAGAGCTCCTACAATGAGCAGTTCTTC. Its protein product is CASSLRLESSYNEQFF.

This clone was seen more than once but under ten times. CDR3 residues: CAWSVPGQGEYEQYF. The CDR3 bases are TGTGCCTGGAGTGTACCAGGACAGGGGGAGTACGAGCAGTACTTC. This rearrangement joins TRBV30 to TRBJ2-7; 10 bases are a match to TRBD1. The V gene's germline CDR1 is GTSNPN and CDR2 SVGIG (reference sequence). The CDR3 has 15 residues. J lost 4 bases, V lost 0 bases, and 6 bases had no gene match. The complete variable domain, with remaining parts taken from reference TRBV30 and TRBJ2-7, reads SQTIHQWPATLVQPVGSPLSLECTVEGTSNPNLYWYRQAAGRGLQLLFYSVGIGQISSEVPQNLSASRPQDRQFILSSKKLLLSDSGFYLCAWSVPGQGEYEQYFGPGTRLTVT.

This sequence joins TRBV5-4 and TRBJ2-1; D might be TRBD2 (6 bases). Per the germline V gene, CDR1 is SGHNT and CDR2 is YYREEE (reference sequence). V lost 1 base, J lost 0 bases, and 11 bases lay in between. The CDR3 has 16 residues. DNA of the CDR3: TGTGCCAGCAGCTTGTCGCGGGGCCCCTCCTACAATGAGCAGTTCTTC. Protein product: CASSLSRGPSYNEQFF.

The chain uses TRBV7-9 and TRBJ1-1, with a possible D match to TRBD1 (5 bases). The CDR3 has 15 residues. V was pared by 3 bases and J by 0 bases, with 11 bases between. Looked up from germline, CDR1 is SEHNR and CDR2 is FQNEAQ (reference sequence). CDR3: CASSFRDSMNTEAFF. The CDR3 coding sequence is TGTGCCAGCAGCTTTCGGGACTCCATGAACACTGAAGCTTTCTTT.

The rearrangement links TRBV27 to TRBJ2-7; D possibly corresponds to TRBD2 (6 bases). Germline CDR1 is MNHEY and CDR2 is SMNVEV (reference sequence). This CDR3 comprises 14 residues. V was clipped by 8 bases and J by 4 bases, with 18 bases between them. In DNA form, the CDR3 reads TGTGCCAGCGAAACTCGGGCGGGATCTTACGAGCAGTACTTC. Its protein product is CASETRAGSYEQYF.

Here the CDR3 DNA reads TGTGCCAGCAGTTACGAGGCCGGGTGGACAGATACGCAGTATTTT. Its translation: CASSYEAGWTDTQYF. This chain joins TRBV6-6 and TRBJ2-3; D gene unclear. Trimming pared 2 bases from V and 3 bases from J, leaving 12 bases between. Germline values: CDR1 MNHNY, CDR2 SVGAGI (reference sequence). This CDR3 region has 15 residues.

J is TRBJ2-5 and V is TRBV18; 14 bases fit TRBD2. The CDR3 has 18 residues. Per the germline V gene, CDR1 is KGHSH and CDR2 is LQKENI. V dropped 2 bases and J dropped 5; count of bases not matched to a gene: 10. Here the CDR3 DNA reads TGTGCCAGCTCACCAAAGACTAGCGGGGGGGCCAGTATGGAGACCCAGTACTTC. The encoded protein is CASSPKTSGGASMETQYF. The full variable domain, in which reference TRBV18 and TRBJ2-5 provide the parts outside the CDR3, is NAGVMQNPRHLVRRRGQEARLRCSPMKGHSHVYWYRQLPEEGLKFMVYLQKENIIDESGMPKERFSAEFPKEGPSILRIQQVVRGDSAAYFCASSPKTSGGASMETQYFGPGTRLLVL.

The V call is TRBV28, the J call TRBJ2-7, with TRBD2 identical over 9 bases. With 1 base clipped from V and 0 bases from J, the junction kept 1 base outside the gene matches. The CDR3 runs to 15 residues. Germline V gene sequence: CDR1 MDHEN, CDR2 SYDVKM. The CDR3 reads CASSLSSGASYEQYF. CDR3 sequence (DNA): TGTGCCAGCAGTTTATCTAGCGGGGCCTCCTACGAGCAGTACTTC.

A note on this clone: Other DNA sequences in this specimen translate into the identical CDR3. The rearrangement uses TRBV6-1 and TRBJ1-6; 8 nucleotides align to TRBD1. V lost 7 bases, J lost 7 bases, and 9 bases stayed unmatched. The germline gives CDR1 MNHNS, CDR2 SASEGT. CDR3 length: 15 residues. CDR3 loop: CASTLAGGTNSPLHF. The CDR3 nucleotides are TGTGCCAGCACCTTGGCAGGGGGCACCAATTCACCCCTCCACTTT.

The chain combines TRBV2 with TRBJ2-2, with TRBD1 matching 10 bases. The CDR3 length is 21 residues. Germline V gene sequence: CDR1 SNHLY, CDR2 FYNNEI. Losses at the gene ends were 1 base for V and 0 bases for J; bases not matched to a gene: 14. In nucleotides, the CDR3 is TGTGCCAGCAGTGAAGTAGCGGGTGATCTGGGACAGGGGTCGAACACCGGGGAGCTGTTTTTT. It translates to CASSEVAGDLGQGSNTGELFF.

This clone has just one count. The rearrangement uses TRBV29-1 and TRBJ2-7; 7 bases align to TRBD1. Germline CDR1 SQVTM, CDR2 ANQGSEA. Trimming at V came to 7 bases and at J to 4 bases, leaving 7 bases not matched to a gene. CDR3 length equals 12 residues. CDR3 sequence reads: CSARDSPYEQYF. The CDR3 DNA is TGCAGCGCCCGGGACAGTCCTTACGAGCAGTACTTC.

This clone was seen only once. J is TRBJ2-2 and V is TRBV7-8, with 8 positions matching TRBD2. V dropped 4 bases and J dropped 7; count of bases not matched to a gene: 8. CDR3 length: 15 amino acids. Germline lookup yields CDR1 SGHVS and CDR2 FQNEAQ. Written as DNA, the CDR3 is TGTGCCAGCAGCTCTTCGGGGGGGCTAAACGGGGAGCTGTTTTTT. Residues: CASSSSGGLNGELFF.

In its sample, this clone was seen a few times. V usage is TRBV7-9 and J usage is TRBJ1-5, with D uncertain. Trimming took 1 base from V and 7 from J, leaving 14 bases between them. This CDR3 spans 15 amino acids. Germline V lookup: CDR1 SEHNR, CDR2 FQNEAQ (reference sequence). The DNA of the CDR3 is TGTGCCAGCAGCTTAGGTCCGGGGAAAAACCAGCCCCAGCATTTT. It yields the protein CASSLGPGKNQPQHF.

The chain couples TRBV6-4 to TRBJ2-1, with a weak D call TRBD2 (6 bases). The CDR3 is made up of 15 amino acids. Germline CDR1 MRHNA, CDR2 SNTAGT. With 2 bases removed from V and 8 bases from J, the gap between germline ends came to 16 bases. CDR3 in DNA: TGTGCCAGCAGTGACGTCCGGGGAGGCAGCGATGAGCAGTTCTTC. It encodes CASSDVRGGSDEQFF.

This chain links TRBV18 with TRBJ2-7; D perhaps matches TRBD1 (5 bases). This CDR3 comprises 14 residues. The V gene lost 3 bases and the J gene lost 6 bases, with 15 bases spanning the gap. From germline, CDR1 is KGHSH and CDR2 LQKENI. CDR3 sequence reads: CASSPQGRSSEQYF. CDR3 bases: TGTGCCAGCTCACCGCAGGGAAGGAGCTCCGAGCAGTACTTC.